Below are 23 T cell receptor beta chains sequenced from a single sample in a study of blood T cell repertoires in COVID-19. Generated by immunoSEQ multiplex PCR, the TCRdb table keeps only in-frame clones and is missing some. Here the sample spans 80,000 or so clones, approximately 80% being singletons. Sequencing was performed on peripheral blood. Source of these receptors: a woman aged 70-85 years with acute or convalescent COVID-19.

The chain has TRBV5-1 and TRBJ2-2; 8 nucleotides match TRBD1. The trim removed 4 bases at V and 4 bases at J, leaving 9 bases unmatched. In germline, CDR1 is SGHRS, CDR2 YFSETQ. The CDR3 runs to 16 residues. The CDR3 protein is CASSRQGALSTGELFF. CDR3 sequence (DNA): TGCGCCAGCAGCCGCCAGGGGGCGTTGAGCACCGGGGAGCTGTTTTTT.

V is TRBV5-5 and J is TRBJ2-5; TRBD2 matches at 7 bases. Germline V gives CDR1 SGHKS, CDR2 YYEKEE (reference sequence). V trimming: 4 bases; J trimming: 1 base; junction bases outside the gene matches: 4. This CDR3 is 14 amino acids long. The CDR3 region is CASSTTGGQETQYF. For the CDR3, the DNA is TGTGCCAGCAGCACAACGGGGGGCCAAGAGACCCAGTACTTC.

This chain uses TRBV5-1 with TRBJ2-1; 9 bases are a match to TRBD1. J gave up 0 bases and V 5 bases, and 6 bases lay outside the gene matches. The germline V gene encodes CDR1 SGHRS and CDR2 YFSETQ. The CDR3 totals 16 residues. CDR3 sequence: CASRYDRGSSYNEQFF. In DNA form, the CDR3 reads TGCGCCAGCAGGTATGACAGGGGGAGCTCCTACAATGAGCAGTTCTTC.

V is TRBV5-1 and J is TRBJ1-2; TRBD1 aligns across 7 bases. Germline trimming cut 4 bases from V and 1 base from J; bases unmatched to any gene: 13. Germline CDR1 reads SGHRS; CDR2 reads YFSETQ. This CDR3 has 17 amino acids. CDR3 nucleotide sequence: TGCGCCAGCAGCGCGCTGATGACAGGGCCCCATAACTATGGCTACACCTTC. This gives the protein CASSALMTGPHNYGYTF.

This clone was observed a few times. V usage is TRBV9 and J usage is TRBJ1-2, with D unresolved. The germline gives CDR1 SGDLS, CDR2 YYNGEE. The CDR3 contains 13 residues. Trimming removed 0 bases from V and 4 bases from J, with 7 bases in between. The CDR3 region has the DNA TGTGCCAGCAGCGTAGTAGAGTCCTATGGCTACACCTTC. Translation: CASSVVESYGYTF.

The chain joins TRBV7-9 to TRBJ2-3, with TRBD2 matching over 11 bases. V shed 5 bases and J 8 bases; nucleotides not matched to a gene: 9. CDR3 length: 15 residues. Germline V gene lookup returns CDR1 SEHNR and CDR2 FQNEAQ (reference sequence). CDR3 region: CASSPSGGYSSTQYF. DNA of the CDR3: TGTGCCAGCAGCCCTAGCGGGGGGTACTCATCTACGCAGTATTTT.

The sample holds a few counts of this clone. The chain employs TRBV7-6 and TRBJ1-6, with D unclear. The length of the CDR3 is 17 residues. V lost 0 bases and J lost 10, with 19 bases in between. The germline CDR1 and CDR2 sequences are SGHVS and FNYEAQ. CDR3: CASSLASSPVSGSPLHF. In DNA, the CDR3 is TGTGCCAGCAGCTTAGCGAGCAGTCCGGTGTCCGGGTCACCCCTCCACTTT.

A single count supports this clone. V usage is TRBV11-2 and J usage is TRBJ1-6; possibly TRBD1 for D (6 bases). Germline CDR1 and CDR2: SGHAT and FQNNGV. The CDR3 contains 13 residues. V dropped 2 bases and J dropped 13 bases, with 12 bases sitting between them. The CDR3 nucleotides are TGTGCCAGCAGCTTAAGAACAGGGAGCCCCCTCCACTTT. Residues: CASSLRTGSPLHF.

This clone occurred a few times. V gene TRBV7-9 combines with J gene TRBJ2-5; the D is unclear. The V gene lost 7 bases and the J gene lost 1 base, with 16 bases spanning the gap. The CDR3 contains 15 residues. The germline gives CDR1 SEHNR, CDR2 FQNEAQ (reference sequence). The DNA of the CDR3 is TGTGCCAGCACCCTGTTTGGAGAGCCCCAAGAGACCCAGTACTTC. Protein product: CASTLFGEPQETQYF.

J is TRBJ1-4 and V is TRBV6-5; possibly TRBD1 for D (6 bases). Germline CDR1 and CDR2: MNHEY and SVGAGI. This CDR3 has 15 amino acids. The V gene lost 2 bases and the J gene lost 1 base, with 8 bases spanning the gap. CDR3 bases: TGTGCCAGCAGTTACCTGACAGGAACTAATGAAAAACTGTTTTTT. This gives the protein CASSYLTGTNEKLFF.

J is TRBJ1-1 and V is TRBV20-1; D call uncertain. The V end was cut by 3 bases, the J end by 6 bases, with 8 bases between. CDR1 and CDR2 from the germline V gene are DFQATT and SNEGSKA (reference sequence). The CDR3 runs to 11 residues. The CDR3 here is CSARALPEAFF. CDR3 DNA: TGCAGTGCTAGGGCCTTACCTGAAGCTTTCTTT.

This chain uses TRBV9 with TRBJ2-1; 7 bases align to TRBD2. J gave up 3 bases and V 0 bases, and 3 bases lay outside the gene matches. The CDR3 runs 15 residues. Germline values: CDR1 SGDLS, CDR2 YYNGEE. The DNA for the CDR3 is TGTGCCAGCAGCGTAGACGGGACTAACTACAATGAGCAGTTCTTC. It yields the protein CASSVDGTNYNEQFF.

Of note for this clone: Other nucleotide sequences in the sample specify the same CDR3. J is TRBJ1-1 and V is TRBV6-1; D possibly corresponds to TRBD1 (5 bases). V was clipped by 2 bases and J by 2 bases, with 6 bases between them. Germline assignment: CDR1 MNHNS and CDR2 SASEGT. The CDR3 has 13 residues. Here the CDR3 DNA reads TGTGCCAGCAGTGAAAGGGGCAACACTGAAGCTTTCTTT. As protein: CASSERGNTEAFF.

This clone was detected a few times. V and J are TRBV7-8 and TRBJ2-7; TRBD1 matches at 7 bases. The CDR3 consists of 17 residues. Germline CDR1 and CDR2: SGHVS and FQNEAQ. Trimming at V came to 4 bases and at J to 5 bases, leaving 17 bases not matched to a gene. CDR3 loop: CASSSLGQGVSSDEQYF. In DNA, the CDR3 is TGTGCCAGCAGCTCTTTAGGGCAGGGGGTTTCTTCGGACGAGCAGTACTTC. The complete variable domain, with remaining parts taken from reference TRBV7-8 and TRBJ2-7, reads GAGVSQSPRYKVAKRGQDVALRCDPISGHVSLFWYQQALGQGPEFLTYFQNEAQLDKSGLPSDRFFAERPEGSVSTLKIQRTQQEDSAVYLCASSSLGQGVSSDEQYFGPGTRLTVT.

V usage is TRBV27 and J usage is TRBJ1-6, with D maybe TRBD1 (6 bases). The V gene's germline CDR1 is MNHEY and CDR2 SMNVEV (reference sequence). V lost 5 bases and J lost 0, with 8 bases in between. The CDR3 covers 15 residues. The CDR3 here is CASSRGGSYNSPLHF. CDR3 nucleotides: TGTGCCAGCAGTAGAGGGGGCTCCTATAATTCACCCCTCCACTTT.

The genes are TRBV29-1 and TRBJ2-7; 9 nucleotides line up with TRBD1. The CDR3 has 14 residues. Germline values: CDR1 SQVTM, CDR2 ANQGSEA. After removal of 7 bases from V and 7 bases from J, the junction contained 14 bases not matched to a gene. The CDR3 is CSGKQGALTGEQYF. In DNA, the CDR3 is TGCAGCGGAAAACAGGGGGCTCTGACAGGAGAGCAGTACTTC.

The chain combines TRBV7-9 with TRBJ1-4, with 11 positions matching TRBD1. CDR1 and CDR2 (germline): SEHNR, FQNEAQ (reference sequence). V shed 3 bases and J 7 bases; nucleotides not matched to a gene: 7. The CDR3 contains 16 residues. CDR3 nucleotide sequence: TGTGCCAGCAGCTTGGACAGGGGGCCGTTAGGTGAAAAACTGTTTTTT. Translation: CASSLDRGPLGEKLFF.

This clone was observed a handful of times. This chain uses TRBV4-2 with TRBJ2-7; 8 bases line up with TRBD2. The germline V gene encodes CDR1 LGHNA and CDR2 YNFKEQ. The J segment lost 1 base and the V segment lost 8 bases, leaving 13 bases of the junction unmatched. This CDR3 is built from 16 residues. The chain's CDR3 is CASGPSGAGGSYEQYF. The CDR3 DNA sequence: TGTGCCAGCGGTCCCTCGGGGGCGGGGGGATCCTACGAGCAGTACTTC.

The J gene is TRBJ1-3, the V gene TRBV5-6; 7 bases map to TRBD1. The CDR3 has 15 residues. CDR1 is SGHDT, CDR2 YYEEEE, per germline. With 1 base clipped from V and 4 bases from J, the junction kept 5 bases outside the gene matches. The CDR3: CASSLKGAGGNTIYF. CDR3 coding DNA: TGTGCCAGCAGCTTGAAGGGGGCAGGAGGAAACACCATATATTTT.

The rearrangement links TRBV7-9 to TRBJ2-1; 10 nucleotides match TRBD1. Germline V CDR1 and CDR2: SEHNR, FQNEAQ (reference sequence). CDR3 length equals 14 residues. V was pared by 5 bases and J by 7 bases, with 5 bases of the junction left unmatched. CDR3 amino acids: CASSIRQGANEQFF. In DNA form, the CDR3 reads TGTGCCAGCAGCATTCGACAGGGGGCTAATGAGCAGTTCTTC.

The V gene is TRBV3-1 (or the pseudogene TRBV3-2), the J gene TRBJ1-3, with D possibly matching TRBD1 (6 bases). CDR3 length: 15 amino acids. Looked up from germline, CDR1 is LGHDT and CDR2 is YNNKEL (reference sequence). Trimming removed 1 base from V and 4 bases from J, with 11 bases in between. CDR3 region: CASSQGQDLGNTIYF. Here the CDR3 DNA reads TGTGCCAGCAGCCAAGGACAGGACCTAGGAAACACCATATATTTT.

This chain links TRBV6-2 or TRBV6-3 with TRBJ2-3; 10 bases are a match to TRBD2. The CDR3 covers 14 residues. Trimming took 4 bases from V and 5 from J; bases not matched to a gene: 3. Germline CDR1 reads MNHEY; CDR2 reads SVGEGT. CDR3 in amino acids: CASSSLAGVDTQYF. The CDR3 bases are TGTGCCAGCAGTTCGCTAGCGGGGGTAGATACGCAGTATTTT.

The V and J genes are TRBV18 and TRBJ1-1; D is perhaps TRBD1 (6 bases). Germline CDR1 and CDR2: KGHSH and LQKENI. Trimming shortened V by 3 bases and J by 1 base, and 9 bases separated the two germline ends. The CDR3 extends over 14 amino acids. The CDR3 DNA is TGTGCCAGCTCACCGCAGGGGCCGAACACTGAAGCTTTCTTT. Translating it yields CASSPQGPNTEAFF. Based on the CDR3 plus reference TRBV18 and TRBJ1-1, the full variable domain is NAGVMQNPRHLVRRRGQEARLRCSPMKGHSHVYWYRQLPEEGLKFMVYLQKENIIDESGMPKERFSAEFPKEGPSILRIQQVVRGDSAAYFCASSPQGPNTEAFFGQGTRLTVV.